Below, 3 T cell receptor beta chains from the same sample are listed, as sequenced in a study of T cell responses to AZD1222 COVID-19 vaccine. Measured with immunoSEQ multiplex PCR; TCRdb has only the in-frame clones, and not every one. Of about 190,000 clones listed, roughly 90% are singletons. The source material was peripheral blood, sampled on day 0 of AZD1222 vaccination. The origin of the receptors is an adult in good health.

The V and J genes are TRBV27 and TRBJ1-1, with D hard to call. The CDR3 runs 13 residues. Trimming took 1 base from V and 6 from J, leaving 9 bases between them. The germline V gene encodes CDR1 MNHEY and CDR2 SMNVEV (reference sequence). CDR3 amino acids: CASSLYPSAEAFF. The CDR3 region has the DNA TGTGCCAGCAGTTTATACCCCTCAGCTGAAGCTTTCTTT.

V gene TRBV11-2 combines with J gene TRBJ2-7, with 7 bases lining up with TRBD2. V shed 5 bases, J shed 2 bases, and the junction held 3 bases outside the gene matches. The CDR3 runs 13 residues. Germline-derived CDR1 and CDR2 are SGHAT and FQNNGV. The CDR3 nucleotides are TGTGCCAGCAGCGGACTAGGGGCCTACGAGCAGTACTTC. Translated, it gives CASSGLGAYEQYF.

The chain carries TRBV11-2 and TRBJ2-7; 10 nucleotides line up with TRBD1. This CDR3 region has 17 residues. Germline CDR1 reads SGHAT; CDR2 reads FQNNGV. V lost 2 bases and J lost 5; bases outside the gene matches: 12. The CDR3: CASSLRDRGVWSNEQYF. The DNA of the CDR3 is TGTGCCAGCAGCTTAAGGGACAGGGGAGTATGGTCCAACGAGCAGTACTTC.